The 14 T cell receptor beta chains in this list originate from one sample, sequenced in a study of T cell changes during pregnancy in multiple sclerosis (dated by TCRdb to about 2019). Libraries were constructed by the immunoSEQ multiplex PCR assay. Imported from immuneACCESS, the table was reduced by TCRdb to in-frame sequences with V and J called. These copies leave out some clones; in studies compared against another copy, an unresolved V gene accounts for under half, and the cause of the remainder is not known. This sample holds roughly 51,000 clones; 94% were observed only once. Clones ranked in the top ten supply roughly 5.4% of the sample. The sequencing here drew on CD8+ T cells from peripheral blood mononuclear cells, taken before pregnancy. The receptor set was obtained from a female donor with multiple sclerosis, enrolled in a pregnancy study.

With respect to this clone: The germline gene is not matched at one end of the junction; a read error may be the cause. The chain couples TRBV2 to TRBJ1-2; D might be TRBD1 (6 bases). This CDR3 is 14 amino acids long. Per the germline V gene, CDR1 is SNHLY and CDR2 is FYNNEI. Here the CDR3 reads CASSEVLQGWSSLF. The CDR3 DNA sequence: TGTGCCAGCAGTGAAGTCCTACAGGGTTGGAGTTCTCTCTTC.

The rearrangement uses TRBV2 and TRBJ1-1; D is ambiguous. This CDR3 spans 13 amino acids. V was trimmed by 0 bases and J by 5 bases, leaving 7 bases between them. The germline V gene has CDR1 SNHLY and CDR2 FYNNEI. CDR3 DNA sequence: TGTGCCAGCAGTGAAGCGCTCCTAACTGAAGCTTTCTTT. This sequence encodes CASSEALLTEAFF. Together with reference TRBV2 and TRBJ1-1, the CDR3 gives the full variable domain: EPEVTQTPSHQVTQMGQEVILRCVPISNHLYFYWYRQILGQKVEFLVSFYNNEISEKSEIFDDQFSVERPDGSNFTLKIRSTKLEDSAMYFCASSEALLTEAFFGQGTRLTVV.

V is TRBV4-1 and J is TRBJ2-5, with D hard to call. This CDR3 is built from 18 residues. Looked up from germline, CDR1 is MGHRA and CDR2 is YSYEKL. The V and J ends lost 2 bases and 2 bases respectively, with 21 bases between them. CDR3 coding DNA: TGCGCCAGCAGCCAAACCCCTCCCGGGTCGGCTGAACAAGAGACCCAGTACTTC. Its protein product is CASSQTPPGSAEQETQYF.

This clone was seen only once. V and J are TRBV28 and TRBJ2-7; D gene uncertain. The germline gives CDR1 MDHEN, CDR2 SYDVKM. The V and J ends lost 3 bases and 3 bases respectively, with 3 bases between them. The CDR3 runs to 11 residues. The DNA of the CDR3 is TGTGCCAGCAGTTTTAGCTACGAGCAGTACTTC. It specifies CASSFSYEQYF.

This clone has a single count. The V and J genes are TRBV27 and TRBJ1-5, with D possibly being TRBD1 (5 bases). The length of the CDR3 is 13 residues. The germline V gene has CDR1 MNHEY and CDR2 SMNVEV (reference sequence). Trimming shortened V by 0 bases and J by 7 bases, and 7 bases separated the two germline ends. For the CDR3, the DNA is TGTGCCAGCAGTTTATCCAGGGTACAGCCCCAGCATTTT. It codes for CASSLSRVQPQHF.

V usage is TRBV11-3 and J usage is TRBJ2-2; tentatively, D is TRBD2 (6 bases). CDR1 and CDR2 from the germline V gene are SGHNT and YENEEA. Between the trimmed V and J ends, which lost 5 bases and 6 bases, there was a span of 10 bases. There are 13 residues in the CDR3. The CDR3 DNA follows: TGTGCCAGCAGCCTTAGCGGTCCCGGGGAGCTGTTTTTT. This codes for CASSLSGPGELFF.

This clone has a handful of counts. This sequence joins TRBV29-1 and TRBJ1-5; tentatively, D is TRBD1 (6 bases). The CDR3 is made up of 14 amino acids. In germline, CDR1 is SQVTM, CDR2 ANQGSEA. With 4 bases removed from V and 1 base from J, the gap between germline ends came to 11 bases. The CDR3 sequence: CSVAGGGSNQPQHF. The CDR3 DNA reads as TGCAGCGTTGCGGGAGGGGGGAGCAATCAGCCCCAGCATTTT.

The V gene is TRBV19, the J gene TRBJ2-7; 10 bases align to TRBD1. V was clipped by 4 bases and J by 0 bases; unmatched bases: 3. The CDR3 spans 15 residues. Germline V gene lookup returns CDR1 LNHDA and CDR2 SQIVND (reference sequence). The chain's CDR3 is CASSTGTGVSYEQYF. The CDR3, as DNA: TGTGCCAGTAGTACGGGGACAGGGGTCTCCTACGAGCAGTACTTC.

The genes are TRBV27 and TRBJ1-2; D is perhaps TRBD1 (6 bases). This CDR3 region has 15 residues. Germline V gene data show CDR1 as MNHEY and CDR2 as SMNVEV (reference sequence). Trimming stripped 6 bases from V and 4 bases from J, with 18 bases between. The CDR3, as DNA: TGTGCCAGCAGGCCTGGACAGAGGCCCGGCTATGGCTACACCTTC. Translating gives CASRPGQRPGYGYTF.

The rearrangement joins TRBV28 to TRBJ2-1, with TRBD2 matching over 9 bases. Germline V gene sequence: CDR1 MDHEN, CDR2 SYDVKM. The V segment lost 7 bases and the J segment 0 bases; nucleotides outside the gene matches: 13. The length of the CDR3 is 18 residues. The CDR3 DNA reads TGTGCCAGCATTCAACCGGGACTAGCTGATCGCTCCTACAATGAGCAGTTCTTC. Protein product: CASIQPGLADRSYNEQFF.

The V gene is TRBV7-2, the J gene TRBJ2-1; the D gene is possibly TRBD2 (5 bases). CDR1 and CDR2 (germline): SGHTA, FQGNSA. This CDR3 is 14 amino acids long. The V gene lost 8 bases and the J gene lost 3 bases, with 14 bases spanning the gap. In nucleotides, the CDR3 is TGTGCCAGCGACCCGCGAGGGAGCTACAATGAGCAGTTCTTC. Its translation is CASDPRGSYNEQFF.

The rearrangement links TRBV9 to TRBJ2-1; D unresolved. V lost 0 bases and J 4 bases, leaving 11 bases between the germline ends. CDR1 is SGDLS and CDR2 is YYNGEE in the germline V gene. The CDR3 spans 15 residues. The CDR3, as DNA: TGTGCCAGCAGCGTAGGCGGAAGATATTACAATGAGCAGTTCTTC. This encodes CASSVGGRYYNEQFF.

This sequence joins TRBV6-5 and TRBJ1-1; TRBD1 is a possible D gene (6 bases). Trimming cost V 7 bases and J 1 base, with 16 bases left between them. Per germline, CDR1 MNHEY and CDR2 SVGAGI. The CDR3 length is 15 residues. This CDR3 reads CASILGTGTNTEAFF. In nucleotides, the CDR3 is TGTGCCAGCATCTTAGGAACAGGGACGAACACTGAAGCTTTCTTT.

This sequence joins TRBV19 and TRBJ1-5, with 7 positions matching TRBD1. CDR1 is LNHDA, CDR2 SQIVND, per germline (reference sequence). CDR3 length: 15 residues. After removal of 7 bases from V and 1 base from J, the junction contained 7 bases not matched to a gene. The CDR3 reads CASTLQGGSNQPQHF. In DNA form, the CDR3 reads TGTGCCAGTACCCTCCAGGGGGGAAGCAATCAGCCCCAGCATTTT.